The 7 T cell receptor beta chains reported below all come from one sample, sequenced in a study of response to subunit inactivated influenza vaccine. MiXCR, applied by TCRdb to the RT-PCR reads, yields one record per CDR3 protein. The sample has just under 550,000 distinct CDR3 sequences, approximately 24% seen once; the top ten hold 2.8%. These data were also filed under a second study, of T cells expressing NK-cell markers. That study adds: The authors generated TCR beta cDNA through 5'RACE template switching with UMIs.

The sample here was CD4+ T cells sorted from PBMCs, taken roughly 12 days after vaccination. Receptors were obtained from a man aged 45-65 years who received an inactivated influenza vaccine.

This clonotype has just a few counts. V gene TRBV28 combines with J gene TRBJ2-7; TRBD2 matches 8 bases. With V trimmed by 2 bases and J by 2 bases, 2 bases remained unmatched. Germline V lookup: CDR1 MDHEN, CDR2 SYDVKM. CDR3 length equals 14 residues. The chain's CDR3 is CASSLLAGTYEQYF. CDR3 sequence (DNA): TGTGCCAGCAGTTTACTAGCGGGTACCTACGAGCAGTACTTC. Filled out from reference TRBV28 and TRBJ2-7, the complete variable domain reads DVKVTQSSRYLVKRTGEKVFLECVQDMDHENMFWYRQDPGLGLRLIYFSYDVKMKEKGDIPEGYSVSREKKERFSLILESASTNQTSMYLCASSLLAGTYEQYFGPGTRLTVT.

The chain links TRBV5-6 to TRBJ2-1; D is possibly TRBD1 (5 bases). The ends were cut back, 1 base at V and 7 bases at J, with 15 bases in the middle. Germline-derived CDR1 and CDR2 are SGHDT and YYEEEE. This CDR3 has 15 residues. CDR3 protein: CASSLMFQGRNEQFF. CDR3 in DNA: TGTGCCAGCAGCTTGATGTTCCAGGGAAGGAATGAGCAGTTCTTC. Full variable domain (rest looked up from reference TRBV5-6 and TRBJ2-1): DAGVTQSPTHLIKTRGQQVTLRCSPKSGHDTVSWYQQALGQGPQFIFQYYEEEERQRGNFPDRFSGHQFPNYSSELNVNALLLGDSALYLCASSLMFQGRNEQFFGPGTRLTVL.

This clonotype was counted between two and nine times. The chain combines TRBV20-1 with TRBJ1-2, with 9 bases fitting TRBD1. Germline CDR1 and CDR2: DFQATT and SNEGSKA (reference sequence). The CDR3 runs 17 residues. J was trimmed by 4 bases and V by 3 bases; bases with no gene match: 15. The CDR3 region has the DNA TGCAGTGCTAGCCCCAAGAGGGTCGGACAGGGGATCTATGGCTACACCTTC. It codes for CSASPKRVGQGIYGYTF.

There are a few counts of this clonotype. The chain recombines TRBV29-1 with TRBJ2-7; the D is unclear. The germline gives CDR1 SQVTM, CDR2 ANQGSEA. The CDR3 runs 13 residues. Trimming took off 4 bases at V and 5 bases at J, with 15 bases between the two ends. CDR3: CSVARNPGDEQYF. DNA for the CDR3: TGCAGCGTTGCCAGGAACCCCGGAGACGAGCAGTACTTC.

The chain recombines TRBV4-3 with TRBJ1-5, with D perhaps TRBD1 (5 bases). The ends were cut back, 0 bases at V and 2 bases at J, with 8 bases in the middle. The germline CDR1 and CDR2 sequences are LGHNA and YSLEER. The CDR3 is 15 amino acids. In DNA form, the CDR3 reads TGCGCCAGCAGCCAAGATGGCAGGGGCAATCAGCCCCAGCATTTT. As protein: CASSQDGRGNQPQHF.

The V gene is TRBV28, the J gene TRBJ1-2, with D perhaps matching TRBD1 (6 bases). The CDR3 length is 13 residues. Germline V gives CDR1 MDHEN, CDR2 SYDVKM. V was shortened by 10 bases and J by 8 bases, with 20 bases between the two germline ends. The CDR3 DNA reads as TGTGCCATCCATTTTTCGACAGGCACCGGCTACACCTTC. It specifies CAIHFSTGTGYTF.

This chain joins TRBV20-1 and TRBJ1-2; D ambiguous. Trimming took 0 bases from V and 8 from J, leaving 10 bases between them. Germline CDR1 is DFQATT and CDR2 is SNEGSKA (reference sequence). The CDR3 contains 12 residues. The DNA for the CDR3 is TGCAGTGCTAGAGATCTGGTAGACGGCTACACCTTC. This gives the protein CSARDLVDGYTF.